This entry is about one T cell receptor beta chain. The antigen is not known. Collection occurred without any documented infections or immune events in donors. Trimming took 5 bases from V and 2 from J, leaving 13 bases between them. Germline CDR1 is SGHRS and CDR2 is YFSETQ. This CDR3 is built from 15 residues. Using immunoSEQ multiplex PCR, the repertoire was profiled, and TCRdb retains in-frame clones only, with some absent. Here the sample spans about 52,000 clones, roughly 82% being singletons. The entry originates in a study of identifying expanded T cells in peripheral blood. Overall study results and limits: Over about two and four weeks, about 17 and 20 clones changed, versus approximately 1.2 between replicates. Across healthy donors, higher total template counts meant significantly greater approximately two-week count variance.

The TCR sequence derives from a person aged 18 to 70 in good health. This chain links TRBV5-1 with TRBJ1-4; a weak D match, TRBD1 (5 bases). Sequences were obtained from blood. The CDR3 protein is CASSKGRGTNEKLFF. The CDR3 DNA reads as TGCGCCAGCAGTAAGGGGCGCGGTACTAATGAAAAACTGTTTTTT.